The clone carrying this TCR beta chain was seen a few times. The antigen remains undetermined. This specimen comes from a study of blood T cells in healthy people across ages. Study results and caveats: Long-lived donors carried more naive CD4+ cells and greater diversity than aged donors. Diversity estimates from one million T cells were considered underestimates.

Then a second PCR, running about 7 to 11 cycles, was carried out with a sample-barcoded 5' primer and a J-beta primer mix. TCRdb fed the 5' RACE reads into MiXCR, producing one record per CDR3 protein. Among some 900,000 distinct CDR3 sequences listed, 40% to 60% were seen once. What was sequenced was blood. This TCR was recovered from a young man in good health.

CDR3 in amino acids: CAIRETGTVYGYTF. Written as DNA, the CDR3 is TGTGCCATCAGGGAAACCGGAACTGTCTATGGCTACACCTTC. This chain uses TRBV10-3 with TRBJ1-2; D unresolved. The germline V gene has CDR1 ENHRY and CDR2 SYGVKD. The CDR3 sequence is 14 residues long. Between the trimmed V and J ends, which lost 6 bases and 4 bases, there was a span of 15 bases.